These 15 T cell receptor beta chains came from one sample sequenced in a study of T cell responses to AZD1222 COVID-19 vaccine. Assay used: immunoSEQ multiplex PCR; TCRdb lists only in-frame clones, some missing. Of 110,000 or so clones in the sample, approximately 85% were seen once. Sequenced material: peripheral blood, taken on day 0 of AZD1222 vaccination. The receptors were sampled from an adult in good health.

V and J are TRBV11-2 and TRBJ2-7; no clear D gene. The CDR3 covers 15 residues. V dropped 5 bases and J dropped 0 bases, with 14 bases sitting between them. The germline gives CDR1 SGHAT, CDR2 FQNNGV. The CDR3 DNA reads as TGTGCCAGCAGCGCGACCCACAAGGACTCCTACGAGCAGTACTTC. This translates into CASSATHKDSYEQYF.

The chain employs TRBV6-5 and TRBJ2-7; 7 positions match TRBD1. Trimming cost V 8 bases and J 4 bases; bases outside gene matches: 5. The CDR3 is made up of 12 amino acids. Per the germline V gene, CDR1 is MNHEY and CDR2 is SVGAGI. The CDR3 region is CASFTGEYEQYF. As DNA, the CDR3 is TGTGCCAGCTTCACAGGGGAGTACGAGCAGTACTTC.

The J gene is TRBJ2-1, the V gene TRBV24-1; maybe TRBD2 (6 bases). The V and J ends lost 4 bases and 2 bases respectively, with 17 bases between them. Germline V gene sequence: CDR1 KGHDR, CDR2 SFDVKD. The CDR3 is 17 amino acids. CDR3 sequence (DNA): TGTGCCACCAGTGACCGGGTCCGGGCTAGCGCCTACAATGAGCAGTTCTTC. Translated: CATSDRVRASAYNEQFF.

This sequence joins TRBV7-9 and TRBJ1-2; 9 bases match TRBD1. The CDR3 consists of 16 residues. The V and J ends lost 5 bases and 7 bases, in that order; junction bases with no gene match: 14. CDR1 is SEHNR, CDR2 FQNEAQ, per germline (reference sequence). The CDR3 protein is CASSVDAGTGTSGYTF. The CDR3 DNA reads as TGTGCCAGCAGCGTAGACGCCGGGACAGGGACAAGTGGCTACACCTTC.

The rearrangement uses TRBV3-1 (or the pseudogene TRBV3-2) and TRBJ1-5, with D unresolved. Trimming shortened V by 1 base and J by 3 bases, and 10 bases separated the two germline ends. The CDR3 length is 15 residues. In germline, CDR1 is LGHDT, CDR2 YNNKEL (reference sequence). The chain's CDR3 is CASSQGTANNQPQHF. CDR3 coding DNA: TGTGCCAGCAGCCAAGGGACGGCGAACAATCAGCCCCAGCATTTT.

The chain carries TRBV9 and TRBJ2-3, with TRBD1 as a possible D gene (6 bases). CDR1 is SGDLS and CDR2 is YYNGEE in the germline V gene. The length of the CDR3 is 15 residues. Between the trimmed V and J ends, which lost 3 bases and 3 bases, there was a span of 14 bases. CDR3 loop: CASSATRTETDTQYF. The CDR3, as DNA: TGTGCCAGCAGCGCCACGAGGACAGAAACAGATACGCAGTATTTT.

This clone was seen a few times. V gene TRBV7-2 combines with J gene TRBJ1-1; 7 nucleotides line up with TRBD1. V was clipped by 5 bases and J by 1 base; unmatched bases: 4. The CDR3 contains 14 residues. In germline, CDR1 is SGHTA, CDR2 FQGNSA. This CDR3 reads CASSEGAANTEAFF. DNA for the CDR3: TGTGCCAGCAGCGAGGGGGCCGCGAACACTGAAGCTTTCTTT.

A few counts support this clone. The chain uses TRBV4-2 and TRBJ2-7; D unresolved. Per the germline V gene, CDR1 is LGHNA and CDR2 is YNFKEQ. V lost 1 base and J lost 5, with 12 bases in between. This CDR3 contains 14 residues. The CDR3 region is CASSQGGSENEQYF. As DNA, the CDR3 is TGTGCCAGCAGCCAAGGCGGTTCGGAGAACGAGCAGTACTTC.

This clone appeared a single time. This chain links TRBV6-5 with TRBJ1-1; D might be TRBD1 (5 bases). Germline lookup yields CDR1 MNHEY and CDR2 SVGAGI. This CDR3 has 13 residues. Trimming took off 6 bases at V and 7 bases at J, with 15 bases between the two ends. The CDR3 region has the DNA TGTGCCAGCAGACCCCCGGGACCCTATGAAGCTTTCTTT. Protein sequence: CASRPPGPYEAFF.

J is TRBJ2-1 and V is TRBV5-4; 10 nucleotides agree with TRBD2. Trimming took 3 bases from V and 7 from J; bases not matched to a gene: 4. From germline, CDR1 is SGHNT and CDR2 YYREEE (reference sequence). This CDR3 region has 14 residues. The CDR3 nucleotides read TGTGCCAGCAGCTCAGCGGGGGGGCATAATGAGCAGTTCTTC. Encoded protein: CASSSAGGHNEQFF.

The V call is TRBV28, the J call TRBJ2-3; TRBD1 is a possible D gene (5 bases). Between the trimmed V and J ends, which lost 8 bases and 5 bases, there was a span of 14 bases. Germline assignment: CDR1 MDHEN and CDR2 SYDVKM. There are 13 residues in the CDR3. CDR3 coding DNA: TGTGCCAGCCGGACATCGGGTGGAGATACGCAGTATTTT. Translation: CASRTSGGDTQYF.

This chain joins TRBV30 and TRBJ1-5, with D perhaps TRBD1 (6 bases). This CDR3 comprises 14 residues. Trimming took 5 bases from V and 2 from J, leaving 13 bases between them. Germline-derived CDR1 and CDR2 are GTSNPN and SVGIG (reference sequence). The CDR3 bases are TGTGCCTGGTGCCCGGGACACGGCAATCAGCCCCAGCATTTT. This codes for CAWCPGHGNQPQHF.

The J gene is TRBJ2-7, the V gene TRBV20-1; the match to TRBD2 covers 10 bases. This CDR3 comprises 15 residues. CDR1 is DFQATT and CDR2 is SNEGSKA in the germline V gene (reference sequence). Trimming at V came to 3 bases and at J to 3 bases, leaving 8 bases not matched to a gene. The CDR3 loop is CSASPLAGANYEQYF. The CDR3 bases are TGCAGTGCTAGTCCCCTAGCGGGAGCGAACTACGAGCAGTACTTC.

The V call is TRBV29-1, the J call TRBJ2-3; D remains ambiguous. The V and J ends lost 6 bases and 6 bases respectively, with 16 bases between them. This CDR3 spans 13 amino acids. The germline V gene has CDR1 SQVTM and CDR2 ANQGSEA. CDR3 amino acids: CSVDSQGADTQYF. CDR3 DNA: TGCAGCGTAGATAGCCAAGGTGCCGATACGCAGTATTTT.

This clone was picked up one time. The chain joins TRBV7-9 to TRBJ2-1; 9 bases agree with TRBD1. Germline assignment: CDR1 SEHNR and CDR2 FQNEAQ (reference sequence). V lost 4 bases and J lost 8; bases outside the gene matches: 12. CDR3 length: 16 amino acids. The CDR3 region is CASSSVGQGKEHEQFF. The CDR3, as DNA: TGTGCCAGCAGCTCCGTCGGACAGGGGAAGGAGCATGAGCAGTTCTTC.